A selection of T cell receptor beta chains follows, all from one sample in a study of T cells in Graves' hyperthyroidism and ophthalmopathy. From the multiplex PCR reads, TCRdb called clonotypes with MiXCR, one entry per CDR3 protein. The table records hundreds of thousands of distinct CDR3 sequences, less than 25% of them present only once. Sequenced input: blood. Every receptor here comes from a man aged 25-45 years with Graves' ophthalmopathy. The CDR3 runs from the conserved cysteine through the conserved F or W. A D gene is named only where the DNA matches it firmly. The listing skips clone size in some rows; elsewhere it reads once, few, many or a size class.

d_call j_call clone_size v_call cdr3_aa cdr3_nt
TRBD1 TRBJ1-5 few TRBV10-3 CAISEDQGGNQPQHF TGTGCCATCAGTGAAGATCAGGGGGGCAATCAGCCCCAGCATTTT
NA TRBJ1-5 NA TRBV4-1 CASSLSRGAGQPQHF TGCGCCAGCAGTCTATCCAGGGGCGCGGGGCAGCCCCAGCATTTT
TRBD1 TRBJ1-5 NA TRBV20-1 CSATGDRNQPQHF TGCAGTGCTACCGGGGACAGGAATCAGCCCCAGCATTTT
NA TRBJ2-5 many TRBV18 CASSEDRKETQYF TGTGCCAGCTCAGAAGACAGGAAAGAGACCCAGTACTTC
NA TRBJ1-1 few TRBV20-1 CSARPEGNTEAFF TGCAGTGCTCGCCCGGAGGGGAACACTGAAGCTTTCTTT
TRBD2 TRBJ2-1 many TRBV30 CAWTSGYNEQFF TGTGCCTGGACTAGCGGCTACAATGAGCAGTTCTTC
NA TRBJ1-1 NA TRBV5-1 CASSLWSENTEAFF TGCGCCAGCAGCCTCTGGTCGGAGAACACTGAAGCTTTCTTT
NA TRBJ2-5 NA TRBV20-1 CSALAQGETQYF TGCAGTGCCCTTGCCCAGGGGGAGACCCAGTACTTC
NA TRBJ1-1 NA TRBV10-3 CAISSMNTEAFF TGTGCCATCAGTTCCATGAACACTGAAGCTTTCTTT
NA TRBJ1-5 NA TRBV7-2 CASSLVPGSVNQPQHF TGTGCCAGCAGCTTAGTACCGGGAAGTGTCAATCAGCCCCAGCATTTT
NA TRBJ2-1 NA TRBV4-1 CASSQDLRLNNEQFF TGCGCCAGCAGCCAAGATCTCCGACTAAACAATGAGCAGTTCTTC
NA TRBJ1-1 many TRBV12-3/TRBV12-4 CASSGTQGPEAFF TGTGCCAGCAGTGGAACCCAGGGCCCTGAAGCTTTCTTT
NA TRBJ2-7 NA TRBV28 CASSATGRSYEQYF TGTGCCAGCAGTGCGACAGGCCGTTCCTACGAGCAGTACTTC
NA TRBJ2-3 NA TRBV10-2 CASSKQGFGRDTQYF TGCGCCAGCAGTAAACAGGGCTTTGGGAGGGATACGCAGTATTTT
TRBD1 TRBJ1-6 NA TRBV9 CASSAGPRDRASPLHF TGTGCCAGCAGCGCAGGACCCCGGGACAGGGCTTCACCCCTCCACTTT
NA TRBJ2-5 few TRBV11-2 CASSHGLIYF TGTGCCAGCAGCCACGGACTCATCTACTTC
NA TRBJ1-1 many TRBV28 CASVSPSMNTEAFF TGTGCCAGCGTCAGTCCCTCCATGAACACTGAAGCTTTCTTT
NA TRBJ2-5 few TRBV5-6 CASSLEGAAWETQYF TGTGCCAGCAGCTTGGAGGGCGCCGCATGGGAGACCCAGTACTTC
NA TRBJ2-7 few TRBV6-1 CASRKVSDPSYEQYF TGTGCCAGCAGGAAGGTCTCAGACCCTTCCTACGAGCAGTACTTC
NA TRBJ1-5 few TRBV28 CASSLREFEPQHF TGTGCCAGCAGTTTGAGGGAATTTGAGCCCCAGCATTTT
TRBD1 TRBJ2-7 many TRBV18 CASSPQGQNTYEQYF TGTGCCAGCTCACCCCAGGGACAGAATACCTACGAGCAGTACTTC
TRBD1 TRBJ1-2 NA TRBV29-1 CSVGEGTGFYGYTF TGCAGCGTTGGGGAGGGGACAGGGTTCTATGGCTACACCTTC
NA TRBJ1-1 many TRBV27 CASSLVVGLGAFF TGTGCCAGCAGTTTAGTCGTCGGACTAGGAGCTTTCTTT
TRBD2 TRBJ2-1 many TRBV2 CASSEAHRLAAARNEQFF TGTGCCAGCAGTGAAGCCCATAGACTAGCCGCCGCACGCAATGAGCAGTTCTTC
NA TRBJ2-1 many TRBV2 CASGTSSYNEQFF TGTGCCAGTGGGACAAGCTCCTACAATGAGCAGTTCTTC
NA TRBJ2-7 few TRBV20-1 CSARDPSGQMPYEQYF TGCAGTGCTAGAGATCCCTCAGGGCAAATGCCCTACGAGCAGTACTTC
TRBD2 TRBJ2-1 NA TRBV27 CASTFGLAGGGEQFF TGTGCCAGCACCTTCGGACTAGCGGGAGGGGGTGAGCAGTTCTTC
TRBD2 TRBJ2-3 many TRBV12-3/TRBV12-4 CASSGSGRVDTQYF TGTGCCAGCAGCGGTAGCGGGAGAGTTGATACGCAGTATTTT
TRBD2 TRBJ2-2 NA TRBV7-6 CASSWLSASGNTGELFF TGTGCCAGCAGCTGGCTGTCGGCTAGCGGAAACACCGGGGAGCTGTTTTTT
NA TRBJ2-5 many TRBV18 CASSPGGETQYF TGTGCCAGCTCACCAGGGGGAGAGACCCAGTACTTC
NA TRBJ2-7 NA TRBV3-2 CASSQGARLAGDSYEQYF TGTGCCAGCAGCCAGGGCGCACGGTTGGCGGGAGATTCCTACGAGCAGTACTTC
TRBD2 TRBJ2-7 few TRBV30 CAWSSTSGSSYEQYF TGTGCCTGGAGCTCGACTAGCGGGAGCTCCTACGAGCAGTACTTC
TRBD1 TRBJ2-7 NA TRBV18 CASSPGDRFYEQYF TGTGCCAGCTCACCGGGGGACAGGTTTTACGAGCAGTACTTC
NA TRBJ1-5 many TRBV28 CASSLPHAGVNQPQHF TGTGCCAGCAGCCTCCCCCATGCAGGGGTCAATCAGCCCCAGCATTTT
NA TRBJ2-5 many TRBV11-2 CASSSQRAETQYF TGTGCCAGCAGCTCACAGCGGGCGGAGACCCAGTACTTC
NA TRBJ1-2 NA TRBV6-5 CASSYRGPQNYGYTF TGTGCCAGCAGTTATCGAGGGCCCCAGAACTATGGCTACACCTTC
NA TRBJ1-1 NA TRBV10-3 CAISQLGLADTEAFF TGTGCCATCAGCCAATTGGGTCTTGCGGACACTGAAGCTTTCTTT
NA TRBJ1-5 NA TRBV6-1 CASINRQPQHF TGTGCCAGTATTAACAGGCAGCCCCAGCATTTT
NA TRBJ2-3 few TRBV20-1 CSARGAAGTDTQYF TGCAGTGCCAGGGGGGCTGCTGGCACAGATACGCAGTATTTT
TRBD2 TRBJ2-7 many TRBV30 CAWSVATSGTSSYEQYF TGTGCCTGGAGTGTAGCGACTAGCGGGACATCTTCCTACGAGCAGTACTTC
TRBD1 TRBJ2-1 NA TRBV7-2 CASSFRGSDEQFF TGTGCCAGCAGCTTCAGGGGGTCGGATGAGCAGTTCTTC
TRBD1 TRBJ2-1 NA TRBV12-3/TRBV12-4 CASSPRTGFSSYNEQFF TGTGCCAGCAGTCCACGGACAGGCTTTAGCTCCTACAATGAGCAGTTCTTC
NA TRBJ1-5 NA TRBV2 CASSESSVQPQHF TGTGCCAGCAGTGAATCTTCTGTTCAGCCCCAGCATTTT
NA TRBJ2-3 many TRBV29-1 CSVRIGAGDTQYF TGCAGCGTTCGAATCGGGGCGGGAGATACGCAGTATTTT